Below, 4 T cell receptor beta chains from the same sample are listed, as sequenced in a study of CD8 T cells in ankylosing spondylitis. TCRdb re-derived calls from the 5' RACE reads in MiXCR, one entry per CDR3 protein. The sample has 750,000 to 850,000 distinct CDR3 sequences, roughly 10% seen once. For these receptors, no antigen is known. Study-wide points: Eight highly homologous variants formed a TCR beta motif that appeared characteristic of ankylosing spondylitis blood.

The sequenced sample consisted of blood, either unsorted or a sorted T cell fraction (not recorded which). Receptors were obtained from a male donor with ankylosing spondylitis.

The V gene is TRBV5-1, the J gene TRBJ1-4; 12 positions agree with TRBD1. The CDR3 covers 18 residues. Unmatched junction bases numbered 8, after V lost 1 base and J lost 4 bases. In germline, CDR1 is SGHRS, CDR2 YFSETQ. CDR3 DNA: TGCGCCAGCAGCTTGAGGGGACAGGGGGCGCGAGTTAATGAAAAACTGTTTTTT. Amino acids: CASSLRGQGARVNEKLFF.

The genes are TRBV20-1 and TRBJ1-5, with a possible D match to TRBD1 (6 bases). V was trimmed by 5 bases and J by 2 bases, leaving 13 bases between them. The germline gives CDR1 DFQATT, CDR2 SNEGSKA (reference sequence). This CDR3 has 14 residues. CDR3 DNA: TGCAGTGCTTACAGGGTGCGAGGCAATCAGCCCCAGCATTTT. It encodes CSAYRVRGNQPQHF.

This clonotype appeared a few times. The chain carries TRBV20-1 and TRBJ2-7, with unresolved D. The CDR3 extends over 12 amino acids. Germline V gene sequence: CDR1 DFQATT, CDR2 SNEGSKA (reference sequence). The V and J ends lost 6 bases and 0 bases respectively, with 9 bases between them. Written as DNA, the CDR3 is TGCAGTGCGAGACACGTCTCCTACGAGCAGTACTTC. It codes for CSARHVSYEQYF.

V and J are TRBV10-3 and TRBJ1-3; D gene ambiguous. Between the trimmed V and J ends, which lost 3 bases and 4 bases, there was a span of 7 bases. This CDR3 is built from 13 residues. CDR1 is ENHRY and CDR2 is SYGVKD in the germline V gene. CDR3 DNA: TGTGCCATCAGTGAACATGGAGGAAACACCATATATTTT. It translates to CAISEHGGNTIYF.